This T cell receptor beta chain was observed in a study of blood T cell repertoires in COVID-19. In its sample, this clone was seen a few times. The data were produced by immunoSEQ multiplex PCR, yet TCRdb's version contains in-frame clones alone and is incomplete. The sample lists around 100,000 clones, 60% to 80% occurring once. The receptor's source is a man aged 60 to 69 with active or convalescent COVID-19. Material for sequencing was peripheral blood.

The CDR3 DNA follows: TGCGCCAGCAGCAGCGGGAGGTTCAATGAGCAGTTCTTC. Translation gives CASSSGRFNEQFF. J is TRBJ2-1 and V is TRBV5-1, with TRBD2 matching over 9 bases. The V gene end was trimmed by 4 bases and the J gene end by 6 bases; junction bases not matched to a gene: 2. CDR1 is SGHRS, CDR2 YFSETQ, per germline. The CDR3 contains 13 residues.